The 31 T cell receptor beta chains below all came from one sample that was sequenced in a study of shared clonotypes between healthy human individuals. Sequenced by immunoSEQ multiplex PCR; TCRdb stores in-frame clones only, minus some. The sample lists some 2.4 million clones, approximately 93% occurring once. The sample was naive CD4+ T cells from PBMCs. Subset denoted: CD45RA+ positively selected. These receptors originate from a man aged 18 to 30 in good health. Some clones in this sample may be carry-over from other donors' samples.

The rearrangement joins TRBV4-2 to TRBJ2-7; possibly TRBD1 for D (6 bases). Trimming took off 0 bases at V and 2 bases at J, with 11 bases between the two ends. This CDR3 has 15 residues. Germline values: CDR1 LGHNA, CDR2 YNFKEQ. The CDR3 is CASSQDVRQAYEQYF. CDR3 nucleotide sequence: TGTGCCAGCAGCCAAGATGTGAGACAGGCCTACGAGCAGTACTTC.

The chain joins TRBV7-9 to TRBJ1-3; the D is unclear. Germline assignment: CDR1 SEHNR and CDR2 FQNEAQ (reference sequence). The CDR3 is 14 residues long. Trimming removed 5 bases from V and 4 bases from J, with 12 bases in between. The CDR3 coding sequence is TGTGCCAGCAGCCTCTCGGGGAACGGAAACACCATATATTTT. Translation: CASSLSGNGNTIYF.

Notes on this clone: Other DNA sequences in the same sample also yield this CDR3. J is TRBJ1-2 and V is TRBV5-1; D not resolved. The CDR3 length is 14 residues. Germline V CDR1 and CDR2: SGHRS, YFSETQ. Trimming took 2 bases from V and 4 from J, leaving 12 bases between them. Written as DNA, the CDR3 is TGCGCCAGCAGCTTAGATTCTGGAGGCTATGGCTACACCTTC. Translated, it gives CASSLDSGGYGYTF.

The V and J genes are TRBV27 and TRBJ2-5, with 9 positions matching TRBD1. Germline V lookup: CDR1 MNHEY, CDR2 SMNVEV (reference sequence). V trimming: 5 bases; J trimming: 5 bases; junction bases outside the gene matches: 15. The CDR3 consists of 17 residues. CDR3 in amino acids: CASSPHLRTGAGETQYF. Here the CDR3 DNA reads TGTGCCAGCAGTCCCCACCTACGGACAGGGGCGGGGGAGACCCAGTACTTC.

The chain combines TRBV28 with TRBJ2-7; tentatively, D is TRBD2 (6 bases). The CDR3 is 13 amino acids. The germline gives CDR1 MDHEN, CDR2 SYDVKM. The ends were cut back, 7 bases at V and 5 bases at J, with 15 bases in the middle. CDR3 DNA: TGTGCCAGCACCAGGGACTTTCCCCACGAGCAGTACTTC. Its protein is CASTRDFPHEQYF.

The chain links TRBV5-1 to TRBJ2-1; 13 bases are shared with TRBD2. V shed 1 base and J 5 bases; nucleotides not matched to a gene: 6. The germline gives CDR1 SGHRS, CDR2 YFSETQ. This CDR3 spans 17 amino acids. CDR3 sequence (DNA): TGCGCCAGCAGCTTGTCGACTAGCGGGAGGCCTGACAATGAGCAGTTCTTC. Its translation: CASSLSTSGRPDNEQFF.

The rearrangement uses TRBV11-3 and TRBJ1-1, with D uncertain. The germline CDR1 and CDR2 sequences are SGHNT and YENEEA. The CDR3 consists of 13 residues. V gave up 1 base and J gave up 5 bases, with 8 bases separating them. The CDR3 protein is CASSLGKRTEAFF. CDR3 nucleotide sequence: TGTGCCAGCAGCTTAGGCAAGCGGACTGAAGCTTTCTTT.

Written as DNA, the CDR3 is TGTGCCAGCAAAACGGGGGCCTCTTATATCCAGCATTTT. Its protein product is CASKTGASYIQHF. This chain uses TRBV7-2 with TRBJ1-5; TRBD1 is a possible D gene (6 bases). Per germline, CDR1 SGHTA and CDR2 FQGNSA. The V end was cut by 7 bases, the J end by 12 bases, with 19 bases between. The CDR3 extends over 13 amino acids. The full variable domain, with the rest looked up from reference TRBV7-2 and TRBJ1-5, is GAGVSQSPSNKVTEKGKDVELRCDPISGHTALYWYRQSLGQGLEFLIYFQGNSAPDKSGLPSDRFSAERTGGSVSTLTIQRTQQEDSAVYLCASKTGASYIQHFGDGTRLSIL.

The chain uses TRBV7-2 and TRBJ1-1, with D possibly TRBD1 on 6 matching bases. Per germline, CDR1 SGHTA and CDR2 FQGNSA. The CDR3 length is 15 residues. Trimming shortened V by 5 bases and J by 1 base, and 14 bases separated the two germline ends. In DNA form, the CDR3 reads TGTGCCAGCAGCCCACAGCCGGGACAGAACACTGAAGCTTTCTTT. As protein: CASSPQPGQNTEAFF. Filled out from reference TRBV7-2 and TRBJ1-1, the complete variable domain reads GAGVSQSPSNKVTEKGKDVELRCDPISGHTALYWYRQSLGQGLEFLIYFQGNSAPDKSGLPSDRFSAERTGGSVSTLTIQRTQQEDSAVYLCASSPQPGQNTEAFFGQGTRLTVV.

CDR3: CASSWGQLYEQYF. Here the CDR3 DNA reads TGCGCCAGCAGCTGGGGACAGCTCTACGAGCAGTACTTC. V is TRBV5-1 and J is TRBJ2-7, with TRBD1 matching 7 bases. Germline V gene data show CDR1 as SGHRS and CDR2 as YFSETQ. Losses at the gene ends were 3 bases for V and 3 bases for J; bases not matched to a gene: 3. The length of the CDR3 is 13 residues.

The CDR3 nucleotides read TGTGCCAGCAGTCGGCTAGCGGCCAATGAGCAGTTCTTC. The encoded protein is CASSRLAANEQFF. The genes are TRBV6-5 and TRBJ2-1; 7 bases are a match to TRBD2. The germline V gene has CDR1 MNHEY and CDR2 SVGAGI. The CDR3 runs 13 residues. Trimming at V came to 5 bases and at J to 6 bases, leaving 4 bases not matched to a gene.

The rearrangement joins TRBV9 to TRBJ2-1; D possibly uses TRBD1 or TRBD2 (5 bases each). The V and J ends lost 0 bases and 0 bases respectively, with 10 bases between them. This CDR3 has 16 residues. Germline lookup yields CDR1 SGDLS and CDR2 YYNGEE. In nucleotides, the CDR3 is TGTGCCAGCAGCGTAGTCGGGGACCCCTCCTACAATGAGCAGTTCTTC. Amino acid sequence: CASSVVGDPSYNEQFF.

V gene TRBV9 combines with J gene TRBJ2-1; 10 bases line up with TRBD2. This CDR3 has 18 residues. V lost 4 bases and J lost 7; bases outside the gene matches: 17. Germline CDR1 and CDR2: SGDLS and YYNGEE. The CDR3 here is CASSPRSGPAGGWNEQFF. The CDR3 region has the DNA TGTGCCAGCAGCCCCAGATCCGGACCAGCGGGAGGGTGGAATGAGCAGTTCTTC.

The chain has TRBV28 and TRBJ1-2; TRBD1 might be the D (6 bases). Trimming took 3 bases from V and 1 from J, leaving 18 bases between them. CDR1 and CDR2 (germline): MDHEN, SYDVKM. This CDR3 is 17 amino acids long. The CDR3 loop reads CASSFPGGGGGNYGYTF. CDR3 bases: TGTGCCAGCAGTTTCCCGGGAGGGGGGGGAGGTAACTATGGCTACACCTTC.

The V call is TRBV18, the J call TRBJ1-4; the match to TRBD1 covers 11 bases. The CDR3 is made up of 15 amino acids. The germline V gene encodes CDR1 KGHSH and CDR2 LQKENI. J gave up 8 bases and V 5 bases, and 7 bases lay outside the gene matches. The CDR3 sequence is CASSSDRGPGEKLFF. DNA for the CDR3: TGTGCCAGCTCATCGGACAGGGGGCCTGGGGAAAAACTGTTTTTT. Full variable domain (missing parts from reference TRBV18 and TRBJ1-4): NAGVMQNPRHLVRRRGQEARLRCSPMKGHSHVYWYRQLPEEGLKFMVYLQKENIIDESGMPKERFSAEFPKEGPSILRIQQVVRGDSAAYFCASSSDRGPGEKLFFGSGTQLSVL.

This sequence joins TRBV18 and TRBJ2-1; TRBD1 or TRBD2 may be the D gene (5 bases each). Trimming removed 3 bases at V and 2 bases at J, with 14 bases between. CDR3 length: 16 amino acids. Looked up from germline, CDR1 is KGHSH and CDR2 is LQKENI. The CDR3 DNA reads TGTGCCAGCTCACCCTCTGGTTGGGGGACCTACAATGAGCAGTTCTTC. Translated: CASSPSGWGTYNEQFF.

The V call is TRBV5-1, the J call TRBJ2-7; 7 bases fit TRBD2. CDR3 length: 15 amino acids. J was trimmed by 3 bases and V by 0 bases; bases with no gene match: 6. CDR1 and CDR2 (germline): SGHRS, YFSETQ. DNA of the CDR3: TGCGCCAGCAGCTTGGGGCTAGCGGAGATCTACGAGCAGTACTTC. This gives the protein CASSLGLAEIYEQYF.

Concerning this clone itself: Other DNA variants within this sample encode the same CDR3. CDR3 in DNA: TGCGCCAGCAGCCCCGGTACTAGCGGGAGCACAGATACGCAGTATTTT. Translation gives CASSPGTSGSTDTQYF. This chain joins TRBV4-3 and TRBJ2-3; TRBD2 aligns across 9 bases. In germline, CDR1 is LGHNA, CDR2 YSLEER. The CDR3 runs 16 residues. The trim removed 4 bases at V and 0 bases at J, leaving 5 bases unmatched.

This clone was counted once. The gene calls are TRBV28 and TRBJ1-5; 10 bases are a match to TRBD1. V shed 6 bases and J 3 bases; nucleotides not matched to a gene: 5. CDR3 length: 15 amino acids. The germline V gene has CDR1 MDHEN and CDR2 SYDVKM. CDR3 residues: CASRGTGAYNQPQHF. For the CDR3, the DNA is TGTGCCAGCAGAGGGACAGGGGCTTACAATCAGCCCCAGCATTTT.

The J gene is TRBJ2-7, the V gene TRBV6-1, with 7 bases identical to TRBD1. J gave up 3 bases and V 8 bases, and 13 bases lay outside the gene matches. Germline V gene data show CDR1 as MNHNS and CDR2 as SASEGT. The CDR3 has 15 residues. The CDR3 protein is CASREHIGQDYEQYF. The CDR3 DNA is TGTGCCAGCCGCGAACACATAGGACAGGACTACGAGCAGTACTTC.

This clone has more than one count but fewer than ten. This chain connects TRBV27 to TRBJ2-7, with TRBD2 identical over 10 bases. CDR3 length equals 15 residues. Trimming at V came to 10 bases and at J to 6 bases, leaving 15 bases not matched to a gene. Germline-derived CDR1 and CDR2 are MNHEY and SMNVEV (reference sequence). The chain's CDR3 is CATRRELAGVAEQYF. The CDR3 DNA reads TGTGCCACCCGAAGAGAGCTAGCGGGAGTCGCCGAGCAGTACTTC.

The chain recombines TRBV2 with TRBJ2-1; the match to TRBD1 covers 8 bases. V lost 11 bases, J lost 10 bases, and 7 bases stayed unmatched. The CDR3 consists of 11 residues. Germline V CDR1 and CDR2: SNHLY, FYNNEI. CDR3 residues: CAGRTGYEQFF. The CDR3 DNA reads TGTGCCGGAAGGACAGGGTACGAGCAGTTCTTC.

This rearrangement joins TRBV28 to TRBJ1-5, with a possible D match to TRBD1 (5 bases). Deletions cut 6 bases from V and 7 bases from J, with 16 bases between. This CDR3 is 14 amino acids long. Germline V gives CDR1 MDHEN, CDR2 SYDVKM. CDR3 nucleotides: TGTGCCAGCAGCACCGCCAGGGCTCGACAGCCCCAGCATTTT. This gives the protein CASSTARARQPQHF.

The chain is built from TRBV5-1 and TRBJ1-2; 7 nucleotides align to TRBD1. There are 14 residues in the CDR3. The J segment lost 6 bases and the V segment lost 4 bases, leaving 9 bases of the junction unmatched. The germline V gene encodes CDR1 SGHRS and CDR2 YFSETQ. In DNA form, the CDR3 reads TGCGCCAGCAGCGTGGAACAGGGGACAGATGGCTACACCTTC. Its translation: CASSVEQGTDGYTF.

The rearrangement joins TRBV12-5 to TRBJ2-7, with D unclear. V shed 0 bases and J shed 2 bases, with 14 bases lying between them. The CDR3 is made up of 16 amino acids. Germline V gene lookup returns CDR1 LGHNT and CDR2 FRNRAP. CDR3 bases: TGTGCTAGTGGTTTGGTAAGTATAGGTCCTCCCTACGAGCAGTACTTC. This translates into CASGLVSIGPPYEQYF.

As regards this clone: Other DNA sequences of this sample code for an identical CDR3. The chain couples TRBV27 to TRBJ1-1; 7 bases align to TRBD1. Germline CDR1 is MNHEY and CDR2 is SMNVEV (reference sequence). The V and J ends lost 3 bases and 2 bases, in that order; junction bases with no gene match: 3. There are 14 residues in the CDR3. CDR3 nucleotides: TGTGCCAGCAGTTTCAGGGGGGTCAACACTGAAGCTTTCTTT. As protein: CASSFRGVNTEAFF.

The rearrangement joins TRBV5-1 to TRBJ2-3, with D possibly TRBD1 on 6 matching bases. The V and J ends lost 0 bases and 1 base respectively, with 18 bases between them. This CDR3 contains 18 residues. CDR1 is SGHRS, CDR2 YFSETQ, per germline. CDR3 residues: CASSLVGAMLGGTDTQYF. CDR3 sequence (DNA): TGCGCCAGCAGCTTGGTGGGGGCGATGCTAGGGGGCACAGATACGCAGTATTTT.

V usage is TRBV5-4 and J usage is TRBJ1-1; maybe TRBD1 (5 bases). This CDR3 has 15 amino acids. Trimming left V 3 bases short and J 1 base short, with 13 bases between. In germline, CDR1 is SGHNT, CDR2 YYREEE (reference sequence). In DNA, the CDR3 is TGTGCCAGCAGCTCCCGACAGAGGGGGAACACTGAAGCTTTCTTT. It specifies CASSSRQRGNTEAFF.

The V call is TRBV6-5, the J call TRBJ2-5; D possibly uses TRBD1 or TRBD2 (6 bases each). Germline values: CDR1 MNHEY, CDR2 SVGAGI. V was pared by 6 bases and J by 11 bases, with 19 bases between. The CDR3 is made up of 13 amino acids. The CDR3 coding sequence is TGTGCCAGCAGCACGGTACGGGGGCTAGAGCAGTACTTC. Its translation: CASSTVRGLEQYF.

The chain joins TRBV19 to TRBJ2-2; 8 nucleotides align to TRBD1. Germline CDR1 reads LNHDA; CDR2 reads SQIVND (reference sequence). This CDR3 has 16 amino acids. V was pared by 7 bases and J by 6 bases, with 13 bases of the junction left unmatched. The CDR3 spells CASNPQGARSAGELFF. CDR3 nucleotide sequence: TGTGCCAGTAACCCGCAGGGGGCGCGTAGTGCCGGGGAGCTGTTTTTT.

V and J are TRBV6-6 and TRBJ1-1; D perhaps matches TRBD1 (5 bases). The CDR3 totals 12 residues. Looked up from germline, CDR1 is MNHNY and CDR2 is SVGAGI (reference sequence). The V gene lost 6 bases and the J gene lost 10 bases, with 15 bases spanning the gap. CDR3 loop: CASSPNGDGAFF. CDR3 nucleotide sequence: TGTGCCAGCAGCCCTAATGGGGACGGAGCTTTCTTT.